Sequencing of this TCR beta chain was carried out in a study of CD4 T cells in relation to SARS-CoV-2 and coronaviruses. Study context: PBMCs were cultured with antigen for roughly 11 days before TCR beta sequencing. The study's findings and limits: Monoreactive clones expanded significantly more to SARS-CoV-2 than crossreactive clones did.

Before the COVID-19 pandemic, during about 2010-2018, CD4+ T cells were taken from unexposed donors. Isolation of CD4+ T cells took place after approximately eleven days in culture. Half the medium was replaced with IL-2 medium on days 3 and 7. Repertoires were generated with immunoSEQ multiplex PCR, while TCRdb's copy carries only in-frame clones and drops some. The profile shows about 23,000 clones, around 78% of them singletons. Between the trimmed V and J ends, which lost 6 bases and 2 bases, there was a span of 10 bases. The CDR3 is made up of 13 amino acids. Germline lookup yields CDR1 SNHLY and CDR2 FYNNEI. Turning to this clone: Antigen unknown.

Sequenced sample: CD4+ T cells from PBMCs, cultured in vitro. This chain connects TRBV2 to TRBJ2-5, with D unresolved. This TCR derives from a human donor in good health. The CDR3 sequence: CASRWTEQETQYF. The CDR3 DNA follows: TGTGCCAGCAGGTGGACGGAACAAGAGACCCAGTACTTC.